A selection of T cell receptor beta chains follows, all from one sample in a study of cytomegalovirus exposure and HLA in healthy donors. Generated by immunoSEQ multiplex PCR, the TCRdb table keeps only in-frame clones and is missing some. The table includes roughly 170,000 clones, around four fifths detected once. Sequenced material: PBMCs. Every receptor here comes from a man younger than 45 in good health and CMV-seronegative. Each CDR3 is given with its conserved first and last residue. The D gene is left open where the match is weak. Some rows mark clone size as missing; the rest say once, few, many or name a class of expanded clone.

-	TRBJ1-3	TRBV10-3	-	TGTGCCATCAGTGGACCGGCGGGGGCCCCTTCCTCTGGAAACACCATATATTTT	CAISGPAGAPSSGNTIYF
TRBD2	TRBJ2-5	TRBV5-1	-	TGCGCCAGCAGCGGGACTAGAAGAGAGACCCAGTACTTC	CASSGTRRETQYF
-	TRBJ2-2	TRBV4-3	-	TGCGCCAGCAGCCAAGATGCCTCCCCCAGCGGCACCGGGGAGCTGTTTTTT	CASSQDASPSGTGELFF
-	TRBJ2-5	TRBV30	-	TGTGCCTGGAGTTTGGGGCGCAAAGAGACCCAGTACTTC	CAWSLGRKETQYF
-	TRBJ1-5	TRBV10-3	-	TGTGCCATCAAGGGAGAAACCTCTAAAGGATCCGATCAGCCCCAGCATTTT	CAIKGETSKGSDQPQHF
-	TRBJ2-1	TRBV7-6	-	TGTGCCAGCAGCCCCCAGACAGGAAACAATGAGCAGTTCTTC	CASSPQTGNNEQFF
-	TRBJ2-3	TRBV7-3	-	TGTGCCAGCAGCTTATCGTTAGACTGGGCAGATACGCAGTATTTT	CASSLSLDWADTQYF
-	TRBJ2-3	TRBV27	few	TGTGCCAGCAGGGGGGGGCTGGCGCAGTATTTT	CASRGGLAQYF
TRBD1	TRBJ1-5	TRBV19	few	TGTGCCAGTAGACGGACAGGGCAAGGTCAGCCCCAGCATTTT	CASRRTGQGQPQHF
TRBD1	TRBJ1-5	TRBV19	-	TGTGCCAGTAGAGGGGGACAGGGGGCGTCAGGGTCCCCCTCCAGCAATCAGCCCCAGCATTTT	CASRGGQGASGSPSSNQPQHF
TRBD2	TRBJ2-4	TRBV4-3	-	TGCGCCAGCAGCCAGGGGGGGACTTTAAACATTCAGTACTTC	CASSQGGTLNIQYF
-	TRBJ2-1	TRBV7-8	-	TGTGCCAGCAGCTCGGGTTGGGAGCAGTTCTTC	CASSSGWEQFF
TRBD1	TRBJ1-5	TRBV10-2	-	TGCGCCAGCGGGGACAGAAATAGCAATCAGCCCCAGCATTTT	CASGDRNSNQPQHF
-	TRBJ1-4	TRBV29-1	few	TGCAGCGTTGAAGGGGATGGGGGGGGGCTTGTTGGTGAAAAACTGTTTTTT	CSVEGDGGGLVGEKLFF
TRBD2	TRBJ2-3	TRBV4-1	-	TGCGCCAGCAGCCAAAACGCGGGAGTCAACACAGATACGCAGTATTTT	CASSQNAGVNTDTQYF
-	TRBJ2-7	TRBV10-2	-	TGCGCCAGCGGGGGAGGGACAGGTTTCGACGAGCAGTACTTC	CASGGGTGFDEQYF
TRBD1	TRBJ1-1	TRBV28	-	TGTGCCAGCAGTCCAGGGGACAGGGGGAACACTGAAGCTTTCTTT	CASSPGDRGNTEAFF
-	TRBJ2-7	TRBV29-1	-	TGCAGCGTTGGACGGGAGATGGGCTACGAGCAGTACTTC	CSVGREMGYEQYF
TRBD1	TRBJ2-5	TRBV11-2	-	TGTGCCAGCAGCGGGGGACAGGGGGAACAAGAGACCCAGTACTTC	CASSGGQGEQETQYF
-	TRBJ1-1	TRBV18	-	TGTGCCAGCTCACCTTATACAGGGATGAGGGACACTGAAGCTTTCTTT	CASSPYTGMRDTEAFF
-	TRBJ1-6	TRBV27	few	TGTGCCAGCAGTTCCCCGACTCGACAGGTTGGTGGTTCACCCCTCCACTTT	CASSSPTRQVGGSPLHF
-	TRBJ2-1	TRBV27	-	TGTGCCAGCAGTTTTTTAGCGGATAGGGACAATGAGCAGTTCTTC	CASSFLADRDNEQFF
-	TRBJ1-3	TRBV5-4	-	TGTGCCAGCAGCCCTGGGGCCGGGTTCGGAAACACCATATATTTT	CASSPGAGFGNTIYF
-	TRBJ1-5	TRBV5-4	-	TGTGCCAGCAGCTTGGAGCCCAATCAGCCCCAGCATTTT	CASSLEPNQPQHF
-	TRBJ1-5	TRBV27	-	TGTGCCAGCAGTTTTTTTCCTGGCAGCAATCAGCCCCAGCATTTT	CASSFFPGSNQPQHF
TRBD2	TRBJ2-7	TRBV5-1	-	TGCGCCAGCAGCGGCGGGATGAAACTAGCGGAGCTCTACGAGCAGTACTTC	CASSGGMKLAELYEQYF
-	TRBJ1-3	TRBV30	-	TGTGCCCAGGGTACTGGAAACACCATATATTTT	CAQGTGNTIYF
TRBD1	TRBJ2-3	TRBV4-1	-	TGCGCCAGCAGTCGGACAGGGCTCCTTATCCGGGATACGCAGTATTTT	CASSRTGLLIRDTQYF
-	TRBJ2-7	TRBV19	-	TGTGCCAGTAGTTCACGGGGAGTAGGCTACGAGCAGTACTTC	CASSSRGVGYEQYF
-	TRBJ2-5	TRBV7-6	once	TGTGCCAGCAGCAAGATCCGGGAGACCCAGTACTTC	CASSKIRETQYF
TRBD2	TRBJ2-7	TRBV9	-	TGTGCCAGCAGCGTAGGGGGACTAGCCCCCTACGAGCAGTACTTC	CASSVGGLAPYEQYF
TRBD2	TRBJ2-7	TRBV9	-	TGTGCCAGCAGCTCGGGACTAGCTAAGTACGAGCAGTACTTC	CASSSGLAKYEQYF
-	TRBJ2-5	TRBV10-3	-	TGTGCCATCAGTGAGTCGGAGGGGGCCGGGGAGACCCAGTACTTC	CAISESEGAGETQYF
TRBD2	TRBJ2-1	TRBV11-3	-	TGTGCCAGCAGCTTGCGGGGGGGCCGCAATGAGCAGTTCTTC	CASSLRGGRNEQFF
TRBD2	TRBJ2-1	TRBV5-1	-	TGCGCCAGCAGCATGGGACTAGCGGGGGGTAAGCAGTTCTTC	CASSMGLAGGKQFF
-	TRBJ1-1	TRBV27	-	TGTGCCAGCAGTTTATTCGGGGGGGCCGTTGAAGCTTTCTTT	CASSLFGGAVEAFF
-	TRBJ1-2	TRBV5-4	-	TGTGCCAGCAGCTTGGACACCAACTATGGCTACACCTTC	CASSLDTNYGYTF
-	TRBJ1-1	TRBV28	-	TGTGCCAGCAGTTTATGGGGGAGACCGGAAGCTTTCTTT	CASSLWGRPEAFF
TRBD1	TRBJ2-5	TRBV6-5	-	TGTGCCAGCAGTACCGGACAGGGGGCGAAGACCCAGTACTTC	CASSTGQGAKTQYF
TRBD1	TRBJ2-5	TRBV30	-	TGTGCCTGGAGTGCGAGAACAGGGGGGCGAGAGACCCAGTACTTC	CAWSARTGGRETQYF
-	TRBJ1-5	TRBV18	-	TGTGCCAGCTCACCAGGACTGTTTAGCAATCAGCCCCAGCATTTT	CASSPGLFSNQPQHF
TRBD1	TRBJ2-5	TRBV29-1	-	TGCAGCGTTGAGGTGGGACAGGCACAAGAGACCCAGTACTTC	CSVEVGQAQETQYF
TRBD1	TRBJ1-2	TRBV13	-	TGTGCCTCCTCTCCCCCGGGACAGGGGGTTTTAGGCTACACCTTC	CASSPPGQGVLGYTF
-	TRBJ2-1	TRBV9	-	TGTGCCAGCAGCGTAGATCTTAGCGGCCTCAGCGAGCAGTTCTTC	CASSVDLSGLSEQFF
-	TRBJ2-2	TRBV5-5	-	TGTGCCAGCAGCTTCGTATTCGAACAGGGTGCTGGGGAGCTGTTTTTT	CASSFVFEQGAGELFF
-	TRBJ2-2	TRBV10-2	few	TGCGCCAGCAGTCGGCAGGGGAACACCGGGGAGCTGTTTTTT	CASSRQGNTGELFF
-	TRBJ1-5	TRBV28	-	TGTGCCAGCAGTTTAGGTTGGGAGAATCAGCCCCAGCATTTT	CASSLGWENQPQHF
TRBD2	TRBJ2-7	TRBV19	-	TGTGCCAGTAGTATCCGACTAGCGCCCGCCTACGAGCAGTACTTC	CASSIRLAPAYEQYF